Listed below are T cell receptor beta chains from one sample, sequenced in a study of blood T cell repertoires in COVID-19. The data were produced by immunoSEQ multiplex PCR, yet TCRdb's version contains in-frame clones alone and is incomplete. The sample has about 140,000 clones, about three quarters seen once; the top ten hold approximately 9%. The sequenced sample consisted of peripheral blood. The source of these receptors is a woman aged 45-60 years with active or convalescent COVID-19. Both conserved end residues are trimmed from each CDR3. The D gene is left open where the match is weak.

CDR3aa	len	j_gene	d_gene	v_gene
ASKDRNTEAF	10	TRBJ1-1	.	TRBV28
ASSLNRDGYT	10	TRBJ1-2	.	TRBV5-4
ASRPDRGLRGDTGELF	16	TRBJ2-2	TRBD1	TRBV11-2
ASSLEGGDRGRYEQY	15	TRBJ2-7	TRBD1	TRBV7-6
ASSQDRPGGRSYEQY	15	TRBJ2-7	TRBD2	TRBV3-1/TRBV3-2
SVEGGPYNEQF	11	TRBJ2-1	.	TRBV29-1
ASSQDTDEQF	10	TRBJ2-1	.	TRBV3-1/TRBV3-2
ASSPSTGVRGYT	12	TRBJ1-2	.	TRBV4-3
ASSPGPGDGYGYT	13	TRBJ1-2	.	TRBV18
ASSSRQGEAF	10	TRBJ1-1	TRBD1	TRBV27
ASSPIGSRSYGYT	13	TRBJ1-2	.	TRBV28
SVGAEQGFRSGYT	13	TRBJ1-2	.	TRBV29-1
ASSLAETGHEQF	12	TRBJ2-1	.	TRBV11-1
AWGLGVGVYNEQF	13	TRBJ2-1	.	TRBV30
ASSRSRGTGYT	11	TRBJ1-2	.	TRBV5-6
SVEEEGHAYEQY	12	TRBJ2-7	.	TRBV29-1
ASSLATGHSTDTQY	14	TRBJ2-3	.	TRBV7-8
ASSLVGRGFYNEQF	14	TRBJ2-1	TRBD1	TRBV5-6